One and the same sample provided the 12 T cell receptor beta chains below, sequenced in a study of control samples from healthy donors and cancer patients. Sequenced by immunoSEQ multiplex PCR; TCRdb stores in-frame clones only, minus some. The sample carries about 130,000 clones, approximately 92% recorded once. Source material: blood. The source of these receptors is a man between 18 and 35 years old in good health.

The rearrangement links TRBV11-1 to TRBJ2-1; no firm D call. V shed 1 base and J shed 3 bases, with 10 bases lying between them. The CDR3 extends over 15 amino acids. Germline assignment: CDR1 SGHAT and CDR2 FQDESV (reference sequence). In nucleotides, the CDR3 is TGTGCCAGCAGCTTAGGGGCCCATAGCTACAATGAGCAGTTCTTC. Protein product: CASSLGAHSYNEQFF.

The chain couples TRBV10-3 to TRBJ2-5; 9 bases fit TRBD2. Trimming took 3 bases from V and 2 from J; bases not matched to a gene: 4. The germline V gene encodes CDR1 ENHRY and CDR2 SYGVKD. The CDR3 consists of 15 residues. CDR3 in DNA: TGTGCCATCAGTGACCTAGCGGGGCCTCAAGAGACCCAGTACTTC. This gives the protein CAISDLAGPQETQYF.

The chain employs TRBV6-5 and TRBJ2-5; perhaps TRBD2 as D (6 bases). CDR3 length: 14 residues. The germline V gene encodes CDR1 MNHEY and CDR2 SVGAGI. V lost 1 base to trimming and J lost 4 bases, with 10 bases between them. CDR3: CASSYWGDGETQYF. CDR3 DNA sequence: TGTGCCAGCAGTTACTGGGGGGATGGAGAGACCCAGTACTTC.

The chain links TRBV18 to TRBJ2-3; D is possibly TRBD2 (7 bases). V lost 3 bases to trimming and J lost 0 bases, with 10 bases between them. The CDR3 consists of 15 residues. From germline, CDR1 is KGHSH and CDR2 LQKENI. The CDR3 loop is CASSPTGGSTDTQYF. CDR3 coding DNA: TGTGCCAGCTCACCGACGGGGGGCAGCACAGATACGCAGTATTTT.

V and J are TRBV4-1 and TRBJ1-4, with D perhaps TRBD1 (6 bases). The CDR3 covers 15 residues. Trimming shortened V by 4 bases and J by 8 bases, and 17 bases separated the two germline ends. Looked up from germline, CDR1 is MGHRA and CDR2 is YSYEKL. In DNA form, the CDR3 reads TGCGCCAGCAGCCCTGGAGGGGGAGACCCAGAAAAACTGTTTTTT. Its protein product is CASSPGGGDPEKLFF.

V usage is TRBV5-6 and J usage is TRBJ1-3; tentative D call: TRBD1 (5 bases). The germline V gene encodes CDR1 SGHDT and CDR2 YYEEEE. The CDR3 has 14 residues. V lost 5 bases and J 7 bases, leaving 16 bases between the germline ends. CDR3 sequence reads: CASSPQGSRNTIYF. The DNA of the CDR3 is TGTGCCAGCAGTCCCCAGGGTAGCCGGAACACCATATATTTT.

The genes are TRBV4-1 and TRBJ2-7, with no clear D. Per germline, CDR1 MGHRA and CDR2 YSYEKL. Between the trimmed V and J ends, which lost 0 bases and 2 bases, there was a span of 11 bases. The CDR3 loop spans 15 amino acids. The CDR3 region has the DNA TGCGCCAGCAGCCAAGAACGTAGGCCTCCCTACGAGCAGTACTTC. Translated, it gives CASSQERRPPYEQYF.

This clone has only one observation. The chain carries TRBV4-1 and TRBJ1-2; no definite D call. The germline V gene encodes CDR1 MGHRA and CDR2 YSYEKL. CDR3 length equals 16 residues. V lost 0 bases, J lost 0 bases, and 11 bases lay in between. The CDR3 sequence: CASSQDRVRPNYGYTF. The CDR3 DNA sequence: TGCGCCAGCAGCCAAGATAGGGTCAGACCTAACTATGGCTACACCTTC.

The rearrangement uses TRBV7-2 and TRBJ1-2; TRBD1 matches at 7 bases. The ends lost 1 base at V and 4 bases at J; junction bases unmatched: 9. Germline CDR1 SGHTA, CDR2 FQGNSA. The CDR3 loop spans 16 amino acids. For the CDR3, the DNA is TGTGCCAGCAGCTTAGAAGGACAGGCGATACTCTATGGCTACACCTTC. Translation gives CASSLEGQAILYGYTF.

The chain carries TRBV6-5 and TRBJ1-1; D is possibly TRBD1 (6 bases). V dropped 8 bases and J dropped 4 bases, with 20 bases sitting between them. Germline loops: CDR1 MNHEY, CDR2 SVGAGI. This CDR3 is 15 amino acids long. CDR3 coding DNA: TGTGCCAGCGAGGGGGGTGGGATTGGTGGCACTGAAGCTTTCTTT. Residues: CASEGGGIGGTEAFF.

The CDR3 nucleotides are TGTGCCAGTAGAGTATCTGGGGGCACTGAAGCTTTCTTT. Translating gives CASRVSGGTEAFF. This chain joins TRBV19 and TRBJ1-1; TRBD1 might be the D (5 bases). V lost 6 bases and J lost 4, with 12 bases in between. From germline, CDR1 is LNHDA and CDR2 SQIVND (reference sequence). CDR3 length equals 13 residues.

In its sample, this clone is medium-sized. This chain joins TRBV7-2 and TRBJ1-2; no definite D call. V dropped 0 bases and J dropped 8 bases, with 16 bases sitting between them. Germline lookup yields CDR1 SGHTA and CDR2 FQGNSA. The CDR3 covers 15 residues. The CDR3 sequence: CASSLALAAGSGYTF. CDR3 coding DNA: TGTGCCAGCAGCTTAGCGCTCGCAGCAGGAAGCGGCTACACCTTC.